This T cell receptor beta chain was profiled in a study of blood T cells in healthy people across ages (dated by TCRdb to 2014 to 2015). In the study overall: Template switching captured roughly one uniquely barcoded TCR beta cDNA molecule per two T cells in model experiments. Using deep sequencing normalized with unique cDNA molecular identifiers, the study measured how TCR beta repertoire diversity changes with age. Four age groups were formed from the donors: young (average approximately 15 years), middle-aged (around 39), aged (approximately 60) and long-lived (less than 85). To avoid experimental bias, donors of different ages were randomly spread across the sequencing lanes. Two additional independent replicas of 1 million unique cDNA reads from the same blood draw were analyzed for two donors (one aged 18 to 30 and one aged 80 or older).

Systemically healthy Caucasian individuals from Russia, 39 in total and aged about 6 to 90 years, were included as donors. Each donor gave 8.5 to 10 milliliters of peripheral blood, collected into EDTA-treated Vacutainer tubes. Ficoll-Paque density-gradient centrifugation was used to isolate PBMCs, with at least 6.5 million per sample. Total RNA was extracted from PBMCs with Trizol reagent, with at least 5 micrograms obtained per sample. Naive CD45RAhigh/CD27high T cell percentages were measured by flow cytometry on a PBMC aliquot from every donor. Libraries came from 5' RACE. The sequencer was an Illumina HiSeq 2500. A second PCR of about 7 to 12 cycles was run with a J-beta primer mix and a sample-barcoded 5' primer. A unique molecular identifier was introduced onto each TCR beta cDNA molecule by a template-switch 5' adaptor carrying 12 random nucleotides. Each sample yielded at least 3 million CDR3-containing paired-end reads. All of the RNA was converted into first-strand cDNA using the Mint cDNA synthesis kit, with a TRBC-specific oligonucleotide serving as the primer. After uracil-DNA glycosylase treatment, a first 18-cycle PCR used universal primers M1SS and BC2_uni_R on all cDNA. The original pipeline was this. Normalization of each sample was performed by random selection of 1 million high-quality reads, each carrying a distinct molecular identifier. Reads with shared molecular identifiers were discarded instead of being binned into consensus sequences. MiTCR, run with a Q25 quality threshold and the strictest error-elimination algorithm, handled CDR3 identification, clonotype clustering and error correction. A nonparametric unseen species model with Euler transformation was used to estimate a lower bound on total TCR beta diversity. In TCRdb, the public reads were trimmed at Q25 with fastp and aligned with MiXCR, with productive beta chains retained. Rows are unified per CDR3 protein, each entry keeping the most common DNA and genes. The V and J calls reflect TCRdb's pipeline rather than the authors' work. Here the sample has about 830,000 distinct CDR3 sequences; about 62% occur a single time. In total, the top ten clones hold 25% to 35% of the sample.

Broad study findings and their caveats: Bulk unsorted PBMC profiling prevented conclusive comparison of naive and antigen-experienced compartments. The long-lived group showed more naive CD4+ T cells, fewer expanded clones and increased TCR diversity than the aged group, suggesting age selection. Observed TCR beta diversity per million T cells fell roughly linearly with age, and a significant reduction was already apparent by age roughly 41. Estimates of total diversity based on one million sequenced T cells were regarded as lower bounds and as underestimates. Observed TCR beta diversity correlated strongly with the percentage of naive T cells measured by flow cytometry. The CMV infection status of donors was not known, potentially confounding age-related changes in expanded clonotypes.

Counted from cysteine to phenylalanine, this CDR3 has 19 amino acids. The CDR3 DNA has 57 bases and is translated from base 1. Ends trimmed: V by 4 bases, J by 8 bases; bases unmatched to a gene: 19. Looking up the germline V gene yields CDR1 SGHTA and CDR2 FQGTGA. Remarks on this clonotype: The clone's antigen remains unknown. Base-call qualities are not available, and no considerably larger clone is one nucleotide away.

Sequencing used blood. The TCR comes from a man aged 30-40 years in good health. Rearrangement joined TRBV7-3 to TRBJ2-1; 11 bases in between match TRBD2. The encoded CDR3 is CASSSRGGASGGQGHEQFF. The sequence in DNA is TGTGCCAGCAGCTCCCGAGGGGGGGCTAGCGGGGGGCAAGGACATGAGCAGTTCTTC. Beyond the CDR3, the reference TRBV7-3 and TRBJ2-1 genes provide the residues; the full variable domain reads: GAGVSQTPSNKVTEKGKYVELRCDPISGHTALYWYRQSLGQGPEFLIYFQGTGAADDSGLPNDRFFAVRPEGSVSTLKIQRTERGDSAVYLCASSSRGGASGGQGHEQFFGPGTRLTVL.